The 24 T cell receptor beta chains listed next were all sequenced from one sample in a study of tumor-infiltrating lymphocytes in primary liver carcinoma. The researchers obtained blood RNA from unsorted whole blood and also extracted germline DNA. A primer in the constant region served to generate TCR beta cDNA from roughly 520 ng of total RNA. Researchers made the TCR beta libraries by running three nested multiplex PCR rounds with slightly modified ARM-PCR. Rounds one and two of PCR, each of roughly 10 cycles, were primed with TRBV1-TRBV30 forward primers and a C-beta reverse primer. TCRdb fed the multiplex PCR reads into MiXCR, producing one record per CDR3 protein. The sample shows 330,000 or so distinct CDR3 sequences, less than 70% of them seen only once. The material sequenced was peripheral blood. The receptors originated from a man aged 40-50 years with primary liver carcinoma and hepatitis B virus infection.

This clonotype has only a few counts. The chain uses TRBV14 and TRBJ2-3; D gene ambiguous. This CDR3 contains 15 residues. Germline V gene lookup returns CDR1 SGHDN and CDR2 FVKESK. V was trimmed by 7 bases and J by 0 bases, leaving 14 bases between them. CDR3 protein: CASTPGYPSTDTQYF. CDR3 DNA sequence: TGTGCCAGCACCCCTGGGTACCCTAGCACAGATACGCAGTATTTT.

The CDR3, as DNA: TGTGCCAGTGAGGGGATTAACACCGGGGAGCTGTTTTTT. It specifies CASEGINTGELFF. The V call is TRBV11-2, the J call TRBJ2-2; tentatively, D is TRBD1 or TRBD2 (5 bases each). Germline lookup yields CDR1 SGHAT and CDR2 FQNNGV. The V gene lost 9 bases and the J gene lost 2 bases, with 10 bases spanning the gap. The CDR3 is made up of 13 amino acids.

Comment on this clonotype: This may be a read error, as it is one base from a much larger clone. The genes are TRBV12-3 or TRBV12-4 and TRBJ2-6; D not resolved. CDR3 length: 15 residues. The CDR3 is CTSSLVGAGANVLTF. The CDR3 region has the DNA TGTACCAGCAGTTTAGTAGGTGCTGGGGCCAACGTCCTGACTTTC.

Concerning this clonotype itself: The final CDR3 position lacks the conserved phenylalanine or tryptophan, pointing to a likely read error. V and J are TRBV4-3 and TRBJ2-2; D call uncertain. This CDR3 is built from 15 residues. The germline CDR1 and CDR2 sequences are LGHNA and YSLEER. The CDR3 DNA follows: TGCACCAGCAGCCAAGATTCCGGCCGGGCCGGGGAGCTGTTTTAT. Translated, it gives CTSSQDSGRAGELFY.

On this clonotype itself: The junction differs from germline at one of its ends, possibly a read error. This rearrangement joins TRBV12-3 or TRBV12-4 to TRBJ2-3; 13 nucleotides match TRBD2. The CDR3 is made up of 15 amino acids. The CDR3 is CARSWTSGSVDTQYF. In DNA, the CDR3 is TGTGCCAGAAGTTGGACTAGCGGGAGTGTAGATACGCAGTATTTT.

As to this clonotype: Mismatch with germline at one junction end may stem from a read error. The genes are TRBV11-1 and TRBJ1-4; D might be TRBD1 (5 bases). The CDR3 sequence is 16 residues long. Germline V gives CDR1 SGHAT, CDR2 FQDESV (reference sequence). CDR3 bases: TGTGTCAGCAGCTTAAGCCCCACGGGGGTCGGTGAAAAACTGTTTTTT. It yields the protein CVSSLSPTGVGEKLFF. Variable domain in full (rest from reference TRBV11-1 and TRBJ1-4): EAEVAQSPRYKITEKSQAVAFWCDPISGHATLYWYRQILGQGPELLVQFQDESVVDDSQLPKDRFSAERLKGVDSTLKIQPAELGDSAMYLCVSSLSPTGVGEKLFFGSGTQLSVL.

The chain recombines TRBV20-1 with TRBJ2-1, with no clear D. Germline V gene lookup returns CDR1 DFQATT and CDR2 SNEGSKA (reference sequence). Deletions cut 5 bases from V and 1 base from J, with 9 bases between. The CDR3 runs to 13 residues. The CDR3 bases are TGCAGTGCTGACACCTTTTCCTACAATGAGCAGTTCTTC. It yields the protein CSADTFSYNEQFF.

With respect to this clonotype: One end of the junction fails to match germline, which may point to a read error. The gene calls are TRBV4-3 and TRBJ2-7; 9 bases are shared with TRBD1. The CDR3 loop spans 14 amino acids. Germline assignment: CDR1 LGHNA and CDR2 YSLEER. This chain's CDR3 is CTSSQGQGINEQYF. In DNA, the CDR3 is TGCACCAGCAGCCAAGGACAGGGGATCAACGAGCAGTACTTC.

About this clonotype itself: One end of the junction varies from germline; a read error may be responsible. J is TRBJ2-7 and V is TRBV4-1; tentatively, D is TRBD1 (6 bases). The germline V gene encodes CDR1 MGHRA and CDR2 YSYEKL. The CDR3 extends over 14 amino acids. CDR3 sequence reads: CSSSQIRGNYEQYF. In nucleotides, the CDR3 is TGCTCCAGCAGTCAAATCAGGGGCAACTACGAGCAGTACTTC.

For this clonotype: One junction end does not reproduce the germline sequence, and a read error may be involved. The rearrangement uses TRBV6-5 and TRBJ2-5; 8 bases line up with TRBD2. The CDR3 contains 12 residues. The germline CDR1 and CDR2 sequences are MNHEY and SVGAGI. This chain's CDR3 is CASREAGEIQYF. In DNA form, the CDR3 reads TGTGCCAGCCGGGAAGCGGGAGAGATCCAGTACTTC.

This clonotype was picked up one time. This may be a read error: a much more frequent sequence differs by one nucleotide. The V gene is TRBV6-6, the J gene TRBJ2-7; 10 nucleotides line up with TRBD1. Germline V lookup: CDR1 MNHNY, CDR2 SVGAGI (reference sequence). The CDR3 length is 16 residues. The CDR3 DNA sequence: TGTGCCAACAGTTACACCCGGGACAGGGGACCCTACGAGCAGTACTTC. This encodes CANSYTRDRGPYEQYF.

Regarding this clonotype: The CDR3 end shows no conserved phenylalanine or tryptophan, and so a read error is likely. The DNA is left out, because the CDR3 cannot be placed on it with certainty; the CDR3 is given as TCRdb lists it. The chain links TRBV11-3 to TRBJ2-2. The CDR3 length is 16 residues, termini included. CDR1 and CDR2 from the germline V gene are SGHNT and YENEEA. CDR3: CASSLGTSSNTGELFY.

This clonotype was counted at least ten times. The chain employs TRBV4-3 and TRBJ1-1, with a possible D match to TRBD1 (5 bases). Germline assignment: CDR1 LGHNA and CDR2 YSLEER. This CDR3 has 15 amino acids. Trimming shortened V by 0 bases and J by 4 bases, and 12 bases separated the two germline ends. As DNA, the CDR3 is TGCGCCAGCAGCCAAGATACGGCAGGGAGCACTGAAGCTTTCTTT. Translating it yields CASSQDTAGSTEAFF.

This chain uses TRBV10-2 with TRBJ2-7; 7 bases agree with TRBD1. CDR1 is WSHSY and CDR2 is SAAADI in the germline V gene. This CDR3 has 11 amino acids. CDR3 nucleotide sequence: TGCATCACCGGACAGGTCGACGAGCAGTACTTC. Amino acid sequence: CITGQVDEQYF.

About this clonotype: Since a much larger clone is just one base distant, this may be a read error. This chain links TRBV6-1 with TRBJ2-1; possibly TRBD1 for D (6 bases). There are 15 residues in the CDR3. The germline V and J ends were trimmed by 4 bases and 9 bases, with 19 bases remaining between them. From germline, CDR1 is MNHNS and CDR2 SASEGT. DNA for the CDR3: TGTGCCAGCAGTGCCCTGGGACATGGCGTGGGTGAGCAGTTCTTC. This encodes CASSALGHGVGEQFF.

This sequence joins TRBV11-2 and TRBJ1-6; D possibly corresponds to TRBD1 (5 bases). This CDR3 is 15 amino acids long. Germline V gives CDR1 SGHAT, CDR2 FQNNGV. Trimming stripped 8 bases from V and 7 bases from J, with 18 bases between. The CDR3 nucleotides are TGTGCCAGCGGCTCAGGCCTAGGGGAGAATTCACCCCTCCACTTT. It encodes CASGSGLGENSPLHF.

At least ten counts were recorded for this clonotype. This rearrangement joins TRBV12-3 or TRBV12-4 to TRBJ2-6; no clear D gene. V was cut by 6 bases and J by 0 bases, with 12 bases left in between. The CDR3 runs 16 residues. CDR3 sequence reads: CASSSGRDSGANVLTF. In nucleotides, the CDR3 is TGTGCCAGCAGCTCGGGCCGCGACTCTGGGGCCAACGTCCTGACTTTC.

There are many counts of this clonotype. This chain uses TRBV6-2 or TRBV6-3 with TRBJ2-1; D not certain. V lost 5 bases and J lost 2, with 7 bases in between. Germline assignment: CDR1 MNHEY and CDR2 SVGEGT. The CDR3 loop spans 13 amino acids. CDR3 nucleotides: TGTGCCAGCAGTCCGTCGGCCTACAATGAGCAGTTCTTC. This translates into CASSPSAYNEQFF.

Note on this clonotype: Likely a read error: the CDR3 ends without its conserved phenylalanine or tryptophan. The chain uses TRBV28 and TRBJ2-1; TRBD2 aligns across 8 bases. V dropped 6 bases and J dropped 0; count of bases not matched to a gene: 10. There are 17 residues in the CDR3. From germline, CDR1 is MDHEN and CDR2 SYDVKM. In DNA, the CDR3 is TGTGCCAGCAGCCCCTCAGGCGGGGGGTACTCCTACAATGAGCAGTTCCTC. It is translated as CASSPSGGGYSYNEQFL.

Regarding this clonotype: The germline gene is not matched at one end of the junction; a read error may be the cause. The chain uses TRBV5-4 and TRBJ2-1; D gene uncertain. The V gene's germline CDR1 is SGHNT and CDR2 YYREEE (reference sequence). CDR3 length: 13 residues. The CDR3 DNA reads as TGTGCCAGCAGTGACGCTCCTGGCAATAAGCAGTTCTTC. This encodes CASSDAPGNKQFF.

This sequence joins TRBV5-5 and TRBJ2-6, with TRBD1 matching over 9 bases. The germline gives CDR1 SGHKS, CDR2 YYEKEE (reference sequence). This CDR3 comprises 19 residues. Losses at the gene ends were 4 bases for V and 2 bases for J; bases not matched to a gene: 13. In nucleotides, the CDR3 is TGTGCCAGCAGCATACAGGGGGCGGACATACTCACTGGGGCCAACGTCCTGACTTTC. Translated, it gives CASSIQGADILTGANVLTF. The full variable domain, rest sourced from reference TRBV5-5 and TRBJ2-6, is DAGVTQSPTHLIKTRGQQVTLRCSPISGHKSVSWYQQVLGQGPQFIFQYYEKEERGRGNFPDRFSARQFPNYSSELNVNALLLGDSALYLCASSIQGADILTGANVLTFGAGSRLTVL.

Regarding this clonotype: This could be a read error, since a much larger clone is one nucleotide away. The chain uses TRBV12-3 or TRBV12-4 and TRBJ2-5, with D perhaps TRBD2 (5 bases). The CDR3 spans 11 residues. CDR3 loop: CTSGGQETQYF. The CDR3 nucleotides read TGTACCAGCGGCGGACAAGAGACCCAGTACTTC.

The rearrangement links TRBV9 to TRBJ2-2; TRBD2 aligns across 7 bases. The CDR3 length is 18 residues. V lost 3 bases and J lost 5; bases outside the gene matches: 16. Germline V gene sequence: CDR1 SGDLS, CDR2 YYNGEE. The CDR3 sequence is CASSATVSGGGKTGELFF. The CDR3 DNA sequence: TGTGCCAGCAGCGCGACAGTTTCGGGAGGAGGGAAGACCGGGGAGCTGTTTTTT.

This clonotype occurred once. As the CDR3 is not closed by the conserved phenylalanine or tryptophan, this likely results from a read error. This chain uses TRBV10-3 with TRBJ2-5, with 11 positions matching TRBD2. The CDR3 spans 17 residues. Germline V gene data show CDR1 as ENHRY and CDR2 as SYGVKD. The CDR3 reads CAISVGGTSGYQETQYL. In nucleotides, the CDR3 is TGTGCCATCAGTGTAGGAGGGACTAGCGGATACCAGGAGACCCAGTACCTC.